The rows below give T cell receptor beta chains drawn from one sample of a study of cytomegalovirus exposure and HLA in healthy donors. Profiled with immunoSEQ multiplex PCR; TCRdb holds only in-frame clones, not every one. The sample consists of fewer than 150,000 clones, roughly 78% of them appearing once. Sequenced: PBMCs. The receptors shown here come from a man aged 40-50 years in good health and CMV-seropositive. Both conserved end residues are part of each CDR3. A D gene is named only where the DNA matches it firmly. The size field is filled for only some rows; it gives once, few, many or a size class.

cdr3_aa	cdr3_nt	clone_size	j_call	v_call	d_call
CASSFGTSGLSYEQYF	TGTGCCAGCAGTTTTGGGACTAGCGGGCTCTCCTACGAGCAGTACTTC	.	TRBJ2-7	TRBV28	TRBD2
CASSPPAAGDTGELFF	TGTGCCAGCTCACCACCAGCCGCCGGGGACACCGGGGAGCTGTTTTTT	.	TRBJ2-2	TRBV18	.
CASSLVVAGASSYEQYF	TGCGCCAGCAGCTTGGTGGTAGCGGGAGCCTCCTCCTACGAGCAGTACTTC	.	TRBJ2-7	TRBV5-1	TRBD2
CASSQSPTSGSSTDTQYF	TGTGCCAGCAGCCAATCACCCACTAGCGGGTCTAGCACAGATACGCAGTATTTT	.	TRBJ2-3	TRBV4-2	TRBD2
CASKILAGAGIGELFF	TGTGCCAGTAAGATACTAGCGGGAGCAGGCATCGGGGAGCTGTTTTTT	.	TRBJ2-2	TRBV19	TRBD2
CASSLGGHGYGYTF	TGTGCCAGCAGCTTGGGAGGACACGGATATGGCTACACCTTC	once	TRBJ1-2	TRBV5-8	.
CASSRDTHLETQYF	TGTGCCAGCAGCCGGGACACCCACTTAGAGACCCAGTACTTC	.	TRBJ2-5	TRBV11-2	.
CAWSVLGGGETQYF	TGTGCCTGGAGTGTACTAGGGGGCGGTGAGACCCAGTACTTC	.	TRBJ2-5	TRBV30	TRBD1
CAWSPSWLAGVQETQYF	TGTGCCTGGAGTCCCAGCTGGCTAGCGGGCGTCCAAGAGACCCAGTACTTC	.	TRBJ2-5	TRBV30	TRBD2
CSVEAGGAPGDGYTF	TGCAGCGTTGAAGCGGGGGGGGCGCCCGGTGATGGCTACACCTTC	once	TRBJ1-2	TRBV29-1	.